These T cell receptor beta chains were read from a single sample in a study of blood T cell repertoires in COVID-19. Clones were read by immunoSEQ multiplex PCR, and TCRdb kept only the in-frame ones, dropping some. Found here are around 260,000 clones, around 80% of them singletons; the top ten hold 4.1%. The sample consisted of PBMCs or T cells enriched from blood (not recorded which). The receptors were sampled from a young man with acute COVID-19. CDR3s include the opening cysteine and the closing phenylalanine or tryptophan. The D gene is left open where the match is weak.

j_call	d_call	v_call	cdr3_aa
TRBJ1-1	TRBD1	TRBV18	CASSPGQVTEAFF
TRBJ2-5	NA	TRBV4-2	CASSQGTMGETQYF
TRBJ1-3	NA	TRBV6-5	CASSYGGISGNTIYF
TRBJ1-1	TRBD1	TRBV27	CASTKLGQLKAFF
TRBJ2-6	NA	TRBV19	CATRVPTGANVLTF
TRBJ2-3	NA	TRBV27	CASSSNRRDTQYF
TRBJ1-1	NA	TRBV5-5	CASSLQGHTEAFF
TRBJ1-6	TRBD1	TRBV14	CASSYRGPQSPLHF
TRBJ2-5	NA	TRBV12-3/TRBV12-4	CASSLGGEETQYF
TRBJ2-5	TRBD2	TRBV29-1	CSVTLGTTQETQYF
TRBJ1-1	NA	TRBV28	CASSTMDSGTEAFF
TRBJ2-3	TRBD2	TRBV9	CASSVEVWGEGLTDTQYF
TRBJ2-3	TRBD2	TRBV27	CASSLAGVTDTQYF
TRBJ2-3	TRBD1	TRBV10-2	CASSESRTGGARSTDTQYF
TRBJ1-5	NA	TRBV5-1	CASSVDSRNQPQHF
TRBJ1-1	TRBD1	TRBV4-3	CASSLSGQKNTEAFF
TRBJ1-4	NA	TRBV3-1/TRBV3-2	CASSQKGAGEKLFF